This entry lists 22 T cell receptor beta chains sequenced from one sample in a study of T-cell memory formation after mild COVID-19. TCRdb independently ran MiXCR on the 5' RACE reads; one entry per CDR3 protein. This table holds 280,000 or so distinct CDR3 sequences, roughly 8% found once. Sample: PBMCs or a T cell subset sorted from them (not recorded which). All receptors come from a man younger than 30 who had mild COVID-19 (a few samples of this study predate the infection). Cell type and time point are not known.

The rearrangement uses TRBV20-1 and TRBJ2-3, with D possibly being TRBD1 or TRBD2 (5 bases each). Trimming pared 3 bases from V and 3 bases from J, leaving 16 bases between. From germline, CDR1 is DFQATT and CDR2 SNEGSKA (reference sequence). The CDR3 has 15 residues. The CDR3, as DNA: TGCAGTGCTAGTTCGAGGGACGGTACTACAGATACGCAGTATTTT. Its translation is CSASSRDGTTDTQYF.

The chain links TRBV21-1 to TRBJ2-7; the D call in the table, TRBD2, was not verified against the DNA. TRBV21-1 is labeled a pseudogene. The CDR3 extends over 16 amino acids. As DNA, the CDR3 is TGTGCCAGCAGCAAAGGTTATAGCGGGGGGGCTGGCGAGCAGTACGTC. Its protein is CASSKGYSGGAGEQYV.

The chain uses TRBV7-2 and TRBJ2-3; D may match TRBD1 or TRBD2 (6 bases each). The CDR3 runs 15 residues. Germline loops: CDR1 SGHTA, CDR2 FQGNSA. V was shortened by 1 base and J by 7 bases, with 15 bases between the two germline ends. CDR3 nucleotide sequence: TGTGCCAGCAGCTTAGAGTCGAGGGGGGCGAATACGCAGTATTTT. Protein: CASSLESRGANTQYF.

The chain has TRBV3-1 and TRBJ1-2; possible D gene TRBD1, 5 bases. Germline V gene sequence: CDR1 LGHDT, CDR2 YNNKEL (reference sequence). The CDR3 consists of 13 residues. Trimming pared 0 bases from V and 10 bases from J, leaving 12 bases between. The CDR3 region has the DNA TGTGCCAGCAGCCAAGATGGCGGGGCGAACTACACCTTC. Translated: CASSQDGGANYTF.

This clonotype occurred many times. This chain links TRBV20-1 with TRBJ2-1; 9 nucleotides match TRBD2. This CDR3 region has 16 residues. V gave up 6 bases and J gave up 2 bases; unmatched junction bases: 11. From germline, CDR1 is DFQATT and CDR2 SNEGSKA (reference sequence). CDR3 DNA sequence: TGCAGTGCCCAAGGACGGCGGGGGGGTCCCTACAATGAGCAGTTCTTC. This sequence encodes CSAQGRRGGPYNEQFF.

This clonotype was observed a handful of times. The rearrangement links TRBV10-3 to TRBJ2-7; maybe TRBD2 (5 bases). This CDR3 has 15 residues. In germline, CDR1 is ENHRY, CDR2 SYGVKD. Trimming removed 2 bases at V and 3 bases at J, with 14 bases between. The CDR3 nucleotides read TGTGCCATCAGTGAGCCCCGGGAAGGGCTCTACGAGCAGTACTTC. This translates into CAISEPREGLYEQYF.

The V gene is TRBV6-5, the J gene TRBJ1-1; tentatively, D is TRBD1 (6 bases). Trimming removed 3 bases from V and 5 bases from J, with 19 bases in between. Germline assignment: CDR1 MNHEY and CDR2 SVGAGI. CDR3 length: 16 residues. The chain's CDR3 is CASSYEPGTSWTEAFF. Here the CDR3 DNA reads TGTGCCAGCAGTTATGAGCCCGGGACATCGTGGACTGAAGCTTTCTTT.

Only a few counts were recorded for this clonotype. V and J are TRBV3-1 and TRBJ1-2, with D hard to call. The CDR3 runs to 13 residues. Trimming shortened V by 1 base and J by 6 bases, and 9 bases separated the two germline ends. CDR1 and CDR2 (germline): LGHDT, YNNKEL (reference sequence). CDR3 nucleotides: TGTGCCAGCAGCCAAGGATGGGTCGATGGCTACACCTTC. The encoded protein is CASSQGWVDGYTF.

This clonotype was detected many times. The chain recombines TRBV5-1 with TRBJ1-1, with 8 positions matching TRBD1. The V and J ends lost 6 bases and 2 bases, in that order; junction bases with no gene match: 9. The germline gives CDR1 SGHRS, CDR2 YFSETQ. The CDR3 is 15 amino acids. This CDR3 reads CASTYRQGLNTEAFF. The CDR3 DNA follows: TGCGCCAGCACCTATCGACAGGGGCTTAACACTGAAGCTTTCTTT.

The gene calls are TRBV7-3 and TRBJ1-5; D gene uncertain. CDR1 is SGHTA and CDR2 is FQGTGA in the germline V gene. CDR3 length equals 13 residues. Trimming removed 5 bases from V and 5 bases from J, with 10 bases in between. In nucleotides, the CDR3 is TGTGCCAGCAGCCAAGAATGGGATCAGCCCCAGCATTTT. This codes for CASSQEWDQPQHF.

This clonotype was seen ten or more times. This chain joins TRBV15 and TRBJ1-3; D remains ambiguous. This CDR3 region has 17 residues. Trimming left V 0 bases short and J 3 bases short, with 15 bases between. Per germline, CDR1 LNHNV and CDR2 YYDKDF (reference sequence). Here the CDR3 reads CATSRDQGSWDGNTIYF. As DNA, the CDR3 is TGTGCCACCAGCAGAGATCAAGGTTCCTGGGATGGAAACACCATATATTTT. The variable domain in full, with the rest retrieved from reference TRBV15 and TRBJ1-3, is DAMVIQNPRYQVTQFGKPVTLSCSQTLNHNVMYWYQQKSSQAPKLLFHYYDKDFNNEADTPDNFQSRRPNTSFCFLDIRSPGLGDTAMYLCATSRDQGSWDGNTIYFGEGSWLTVV.

This clonotype was seen many times. The chain employs TRBV5-1 and TRBJ1-1; D is unresolved. CDR3 length equals 13 residues. Germline V gene sequence: CDR1 SGHRS, CDR2 YFSETQ. The V and J ends lost 4 bases and 3 bases respectively, with 10 bases between them. The CDR3 spells CASSPGRDTEAFF. CDR3 bases: TGCGCCAGCAGCCCCGGACGGGACACTGAAGCTTTCTTT. Variable domain in full (rest from reference TRBV5-1 and TRBJ1-1): KAGVTQTPRYLIKTRGQQVTLSCSPISGHRSVSWYQQTPGQGLQFLFEYFSETQRNKGNFPGRFSGRQFSNSRSEMNVSTLELGDSALYLCASSPGRDTEAFFGQGTRLTVV.

In this sample, this clonotype turned up a few times. The chain joins TRBV5-5 to TRBJ1-3; D is uncertain. Germline loops: CDR1 SGHKS, CDR2 YYEKEE (reference sequence). The V end lost 1 base, the J end lost 4 bases, and 6 bases lay between the germline ends. This CDR3 region has 13 residues. This CDR3 reads CASSLYNGNTIYF. CDR3 DNA: TGTGCCAGCAGCTTGTATAACGGAAACACCATATATTTT.

The chain uses TRBV5-1 and TRBJ2-7; 8 bases are a match to TRBD1. The V segment lost 0 bases and the J segment 3 bases; nucleotides outside the gene matches: 5. The germline V gene encodes CDR1 SGHRS and CDR2 YFSETQ. The CDR3 is 15 amino acids. The chain's CDR3 is CASSLAGTGHYEQYF. CDR3 sequence (DNA): TGCGCCAGCAGCTTGGCCGGGACAGGCCACTACGAGCAGTACTTC.

This clonotype was detected a few times. J is TRBJ1-1 and V is TRBV4-2; D gene unclear. This CDR3 region has 17 residues. The germline V and J ends were trimmed by 0 bases and 2 bases, with 16 bases remaining between them. CDR1 is LGHNA and CDR2 is YNFKEQ in the germline V gene. CDR3 sequence reads: CASSQDLGGLTNTEAFF. The CDR3 DNA reads TGTGCCAGCAGCCAAGATCTAGGTGGGCTAACCAACACTGAAGCTTTCTTT.

This clonotype came up a few times. The chain is built from TRBV12-3 or TRBV12-4 and TRBJ2-5; D gene uncertain. The CDR3 extends over 13 amino acids. V lost 6 bases to trimming and J lost 5 bases, with 13 bases between them. DNA of the CDR3: TGTGCCAGCAGACCCCCGCATGAGGAGACCCAGTACTTC. Protein: CASRPPHEETQYF.

In its sample, this clonotype was seen a few times. In DNA, the CDR3 is TGTGCCAGCCGTCAGGCTAGCAGGGAGCAGTTCTTC. Protein sequence: CASRQASREQFF. The chain links TRBV6-2 or TRBV6-3 to TRBJ2-1; D is perhaps TRBD2 (5 bases). The V gene lost 8 bases and the J gene lost 10 bases, with 15 bases spanning the gap. The CDR3 runs to 12 residues. In germline, CDR1 is MNHEY, CDR2 SVGEGT.

This clonotype came up many times. The chain recombines TRBV7-2 with TRBJ2-7; possibly TRBD1 for D (8 bases). Germline V lookup: CDR1 SGHTA, CDR2 FQGNSA. The CDR3 sequence is 15 residues long. V gave up 7 bases and J gave up 0 bases, with 16 bases separating them. CDR3 protein: CASNKRDRHSYEQYV. The CDR3 DNA reads as TGTGCCAGCAACAAGCGGGACAGGCACTCCTACGAGCAGTACGTC.

This clonotype appeared a few times. This chain links TRBV6-5 with TRBJ2-3; unclear D gene. V was trimmed by 10 bases and J by 2 bases, leaving 13 bases between them. The CDR3 extends over 13 amino acids. CDR1 is MNHEY, CDR2 SVGAGI, per germline. CDR3 DNA: TGTGCCACCCAGACCCCCCTCACAGATACGCAGTATTTT. This encodes CATQTPLTDTQYF.

This clonotype was found a few times. The genes are TRBV14 and TRBJ2-3; TRBD2 matches 8 bases. After removal of 4 bases from V and 2 bases from J, the junction contained 8 bases not matched to a gene. The CDR3 sequence is 16 residues long. Per the germline V gene, CDR1 is SGHDN and CDR2 is FVKESK. Here the CDR3 reads CASSLFRTSTTDTQYF. CDR3 in DNA: TGTGCCAGCAGCCTGTTTCGGACTAGCACCACAGATACGCAGTATTTT.

This clonotype was detected only a few times. The rearrangement joins TRBV6-6 to TRBJ2-1; 10 nucleotides line up with TRBD1. The CDR3 spans 14 residues. The J segment lost 8 bases and the V segment lost 3 bases, leaving 4 bases of the junction unmatched. Germline CDR1 is MNHNY and CDR2 is SVGAGI (reference sequence). The CDR3 bases are TGTGCCAGCAGTTATGGGGACAGGGGTGATGAGCAGTTCTTC. It codes for CASSYGDRGDEQFF.

This clonotype was counted ten times or more. The chain recombines TRBV7-2 with TRBJ2-7; 10 nucleotides match TRBD2. Looked up from germline, CDR1 is SGHTA and CDR2 is FQGNSA. The CDR3 is 15 amino acids. V lost 3 bases, J lost 0 bases, and 2 bases stayed unmatched. The chain's CDR3 is CASSFLAGVSYEQYF. The CDR3 bases are TGTGCCAGCAGCTTCCTAGCGGGGGTCTCCTACGAGCAGTACTTC.